Shown below are 28 T cell receptor beta chains from a single sample sequenced in a study of human T cells and chemical hapten exposure. TCRdb independently ran MiXCR on the RACE reads; one entry per CDR3 protein. The sample records roughly 89,000 distinct CDR3 sequences, approximately 10% being singletons. Noted time point: patch test 3, about 24 weeks after DPC sensitization. Treatment denoted: therapeutic diphenylcyclopropenone sensitization with weekly scalp DPC. The sequences come from whole blood, collected in connection with sensitization to the hapten diphenylcyclopropenone (DPC). All receptors come from a woman in her twenties or thirties with alopecia areata. Some clones in this sample may be carry-over from other donors' samples.

The J gene is TRBJ2-7, the V gene TRBV29-1; D gene uncertain. CDR1 is SQVTM and CDR2 is ANQGSEA in the germline V gene. The CDR3 extends over 13 amino acids. V gave up 7 bases and J gave up 6 bases, with 19 bases separating them. The CDR3: CSARKGQVPEQYF. The CDR3 bases are TGCAGCGCACGGAAAGGGCAGGTTCCCGAGCAGTACTTC.

The sample holds many counts of this clonotype. J is TRBJ1-1 and V is TRBV20-1; no clear D gene. V was trimmed by 3 bases and J by 0 bases, leaving 5 bases between them. CDR3 length: 12 amino acids. The germline V gene encodes CDR1 DFQATT and CDR2 SNEGSKA (reference sequence). DNA for the CDR3: TGCAGTGCTAGGAGGTTGAACACTGAAGCTTTCTTT. Residues: CSARRLNTEAFF.

This clonotype was found many times. This chain's CDR3 is CASSQTVSGANVLTF. DNA of the CDR3: TGTGCCAGCAGCCAGACAGTCTCTGGGGCCAACGTCCTGACTTTC. The chain carries TRBV6-2 or TRBV6-3 and TRBJ2-6, with D possibly being TRBD1 (5 bases). Germline lookup yields CDR1 MNHEY and CDR2 SVGEGT. The V end lost 6 bases, the J end lost 0 bases, and 9 bases lay between the germline ends. This CDR3 has 15 amino acids.

This clonotype was observed a handful of times. The rearrangement joins TRBV18 to TRBJ2-3, with D possibly matching TRBD2 (6 bases). CDR3 length: 14 amino acids. The germline CDR1 and CDR2 sequences are KGHSH and LQKENI. V lost 8 bases and J 0 bases, leaving 12 bases between the germline ends. CDR3: CASRDSLSTDTQYF. CDR3 coding DNA: TGTGCCAGCAGGGACTCCTTAAGCACAGATACGCAGTATTTT.

This clonotype was seen once. The rearrangement joins TRBV11-2 to TRBJ1-5; D is ambiguous. Trimming removed 1 base at V and 2 bases at J, with 12 bases between. CDR1 and CDR2 from the germline V gene are SGHAT and FQNNGV. The CDR3 is 16 residues long. CDR3: CASSLGRRHGNQPQHF. CDR3 nucleotides: TGTGCCAGCAGCTTAGGCAGGCGCCATGGCAATCAGCCCCAGCATTTT.

The table lists this clonotype with many counts. The chain joins TRBV12-2 to TRBJ2-1; the table names TRBD1, a call not compared with the DNA. TRBV12-2 is labeled a pseudogene. The length of the CDR3 is 17 residues. CDR3 sequence: CASRLVSPCLICNEQFF. The CDR3 DNA sequence: TGTGCAAGTCGCTTAGTTTCCCCTTGTTTGATTTGCAATGAGCAGTTCTTC.

The CDR3 coding sequence is TGCAGTGCTCCCAGTTGGAGGGGGAACACTGAAGCTTTCTTT. Translation: CSAPSWRGNTEAFF. The chain links TRBV20-1 to TRBJ1-1; a weak D match, TRBD1 (5 bases). Trimming took 5 bases from V and 1 from J, leaving 14 bases between them. This CDR3 spans 14 amino acids. Germline loops: CDR1 DFQATT, CDR2 SNEGSKA (reference sequence).

On this clonotype itself: This may come from a read error, since a much larger clone is one base off. The chain uses TRBV6-5 and TRBJ1-4, with D possibly matching TRBD1 (6 bases). Germline CDR1 is MNHEY and CDR2 is SVGAGI. The CDR3 loop spans 13 amino acids. V shed 6 bases and J shed 6 bases, with 11 bases lying between them. The DNA of the CDR3 is TGTGCCAGCAGGAAGGGGGTGGATGAAAAACTGTTTTTT. Its translation is CASRKGVDEKLFF.

The sample holds a few counts of this clonotype. The chain carries TRBV29-1 and TRBJ2-5, with D possibly TRBD1 on 6 matching bases. The CDR3 has 13 amino acids. The V end was cut by 4 bases, the J end by 1 base, with 10 bases between. Germline assignment: CDR1 SQVTM and CDR2 ANQGSEA. This chain's CDR3 is CSVVRQAQETQYF. The DNA of the CDR3 is TGCAGCGTTGTCCGACAGGCCCAAGAGACCCAGTACTTC. Complete variable domain (other parts from reference TRBV29-1 and TRBJ2-5): SAVISQKPSRDICQRGTSLTIQCQVDSQVTMMFWYRQQPGQSLTLIATANQGSEATYESGFVIDKFPISRPNLTFSTLTVSNMSPEDSSIYLCSVVRQAQETQYFGPGTRLLVL.

This clonotype was counted many times. The V and J genes are TRBV12-3 or TRBV12-4 and TRBJ2-2; maybe TRBD1 (6 bases). There are 14 residues in the CDR3. Trimming shortened V by 7 bases and J by 0 bases, and 9 bases separated the two germline ends. The DNA for the CDR3 is TGTGCCAGCAATGGACAGTCGAACACCGGGGAGCTGTTTTTT. Its protein product is CASNGQSNTGELFF.

This clonotype was detected a few times. V and J are TRBV19 and TRBJ1-2; the match to TRBD1 covers 7 bases. CDR3 length: 14 amino acids. The germline gives CDR1 LNHDA, CDR2 SQIVND (reference sequence). J was trimmed by 4 bases and V by 4 bases; bases with no gene match: 6. CDR3 loop: CASSRETGPYGYTF. The CDR3 region has the DNA TGTGCCAGTAGTAGGGAGACAGGGCCCTATGGCTACACCTTC.

This clonotype was found many times. V is TRBV29-1 and J is TRBJ2-3; D possibly corresponds to TRBD1 (6 bases). Germline V lookup: CDR1 SQVTM, CDR2 ANQGSEA. CDR3 length: 13 amino acids. V lost 6 bases to trimming and J lost 2 bases, with 12 bases between them. The CDR3 DNA reads as TGCAGCGTCCGGGACATCAACACAGATACGCAGTATTTT. Its protein product is CSVRDINTDTQYF.

The genes are TRBV11-3 and TRBJ2-3, with a possible D match to TRBD1 (5 bases). V was clipped by 5 bases and J by 0 bases, with 9 bases between them. Germline CDR1 reads SGHNT; CDR2 reads YENEEA. The CDR3 is made up of 14 amino acids. This chain's CDR3 is CASSQGSSTDTQYF. CDR3 DNA sequence: TGTGCCAGCAGCCAGGGCAGTAGCACAGATACGCAGTATTTT.

This clonotype has at least ten counts. This sequence joins TRBV28 and TRBJ2-7, with D perhaps matching TRBD1 (6 bases). The germline CDR1 and CDR2 sequences are MDHEN and SYDVKM. The CDR3 length is 15 residues. The ends were cut back, 5 bases at V and 3 bases at J, with 17 bases in the middle. CDR3 in amino acids: CASSVNIIGGYEQYF. In DNA form, the CDR3 reads TGTGCCAGCAGTGTGAACATAATAGGGGGCTACGAGCAGTACTTC.

Ten or more counts support this clonotype. The chain employs TRBV28 and TRBJ2-6; D could derive from TRBD1 or TRBD2 (5 bases each). The CDR3 has 21 residues. Germline assignment: CDR1 MDHEN and CDR2 SYDVKM. V was shortened by 6 bases and J by 0 bases, with 27 bases between the two germline ends. CDR3 coding DNA: TGTGCCAGCAGGGGTAGGTGGACACTGGGGGACGGCAGCTCTGGGGCCAACGTCCTGACTTTC. Amino acid sequence: CASRGRWTLGDGSSGANVLTF.

This clonotype was observed a handful of times. This chain links TRBV7-2 with TRBJ2-1, with 12 bases matching TRBD2. Trimming removed 0 bases from V and 2 bases from J; junction bases left unmatched: 2. Germline V lookup: CDR1 SGHTA, CDR2 FQGNSA. The CDR3 is 17 amino acids. The chain's CDR3 is CASSLATSGSAYNEQFF. For the CDR3, the DNA is TGTGCCAGCAGCTTAGCGACTAGCGGGAGTGCCTACAATGAGCAGTTCTTC.

This clonotype was counted a few times. This chain connects TRBV10-2 to TRBJ2-2; D gene unclear. V was trimmed by 2 bases and J by 2 bases, leaving 6 bases between them. This CDR3 region has 14 residues. Germline CDR1 and CDR2: WSHSY and SAAADI. CDR3 sequence: CASSEVENTGELFF. As DNA, the CDR3 is TGCGCCAGCAGTGAGGTGGAAAACACCGGGGAGCTGTTTTTT.

This clonotype was found many times. The J gene is TRBJ1-3, the V gene TRBV12-3 or TRBV12-4, with D unclear. Between the trimmed V and J ends, which lost 0 bases and 4 bases, there was a span of 7 bases. The CDR3 is made up of 14 amino acids. CDR3 in amino acids: CASSLAGPGNTIYF. In DNA form, the CDR3 reads TGTGCCAGCAGTTTAGCAGGGCCCGGAAACACCATATATTTT.

This clonotype was observed a handful of times. The chain uses TRBV6-2 or TRBV6-3 and TRBJ2-4, with D possibly being TRBD1 or TRBD2 (6 bases each). This CDR3 comprises 14 residues. The germline V gene has CDR1 MNHEY and CDR2 SVGEGT. Trimming left V 8 bases short and J 2 bases short, with 13 bases between. CDR3 protein: CASERGDTKNIQYF. In DNA form, the CDR3 reads TGTGCCAGCGAAAGGGGGGATACCAAAAACATTCAGTACTTC.

This clonotype showed up many times. The chain couples TRBV7-2 to TRBJ2-7; maybe TRBD2 (5 bases). This CDR3 has 15 residues. V was pared by 3 bases and J by 1 base, with 13 bases between. Looked up from germline, CDR1 is SGHTA and CDR2 is FQGNSA. In DNA, the CDR3 is TGTGCCAGCAGCTTTCGAGGGTCTGATTCCTACGAGCAGTACTTC. Protein: CASSFRGSDSYEQYF.

This clonotype was recorded a few times. The J gene is TRBJ2-6, the V gene TRBV6-5; a weak D match, TRBD1 (7 bases). V shed 8 bases and J shed 0 bases, with 20 bases lying between them. CDR1 and CDR2 (germline): MNHEY, SVGAGI. The CDR3 consists of 18 residues. The CDR3 protein is CASGGGLGQLSGANVLTF. The CDR3 nucleotides are TGTGCCAGCGGAGGGGGCTTGGGACAGCTCTCTGGGGCCAACGTCCTGACTTTC.

This clonotype showed up many times. This rearrangement joins TRBV20-1 to TRBJ2-7; D gene ambiguous. V dropped 3 bases and J dropped 0 bases, with 3 bases sitting between them. CDR1 DFQATT and CDR2 SNEGSKA come from the germline V gene (reference sequence). This CDR3 spans 11 amino acids. CDR3 protein: CSASSSYEQYV. The DNA for the CDR3 is TGCAGTGCTAGTAGCTCCTACGAGCAGTACGTC.

The chain joins TRBV11-2 to TRBJ2-1, with 8 positions matching TRBD2. The CDR3 has 15 amino acids. Looked up from germline, CDR1 is SGHAT and CDR2 is FQNNGV. Trimming at V came to 1 base and at J to 6 bases, leaving 5 bases not matched to a gene. CDR3 coding DNA: TGTGCCAGCAGCTTAGTCGGGGGGGCCCCCAATGAGCAGTTCTTC. This translates into CASSLVGGAPNEQFF. Full variable domain (remainder filled in from reference TRBV11-2 and TRBJ2-1): EAGVAQSPRYKIIEKRQSVAFWCNPISGHATLYWYQQILGQGPKLLIQFQNNGVVDDSQLPKDRFSAERLKGVDSTLKIQPAKLEDSAVYLCASSLVGGAPNEQFFGPGTRLTVL.

This clonotype was picked up many times. The chain has TRBV6-4 and TRBJ2-1, with 11 nucleotides matching TRBD2. CDR1 MRHNA and CDR2 SNTAGT come from the germline V gene. V lost 0 bases, J lost 6 bases, and 4 bases stayed unmatched. The CDR3 has 16 residues. The CDR3 DNA is TGTGCCAGCAGTGACTCGACTAGCGGGGAGAGCAATGAGCAGTTCTTC. It specifies CASSDSTSGESNEQFF.

This clonotype was picked up many times. The V gene is TRBV7-9, the J gene TRBJ1-1; D uncertain. The CDR3 covers 13 residues. Germline V CDR1 and CDR2: SEHNR, FQNEAQ (reference sequence). The V and J ends lost 5 bases and 3 bases respectively, with 10 bases between them. This CDR3 is CASSDEWDTEAFF. DNA of the CDR3: TGTGCCAGCAGCGACGAATGGGACACTGAAGCTTTCTTT.

This clonotype was found many times. This sequence joins TRBV29-1 and TRBJ1-5, with D perhaps matching TRBD1 (5 bases). This CDR3 has 14 amino acids. Trimming pared 7 bases from V and 0 bases from J, leaving 13 bases between. In germline, CDR1 is SQVTM, CDR2 ANQGSEA. The CDR3 DNA sequence: TGCAGCGCCATGGGACTAGGTAGCAATCAGCCCCAGCATTTT. This gives the protein CSAMGLGSNQPQHF.

The chain employs TRBV29-1 and TRBJ1-2; no definite D call. Germline V gene sequence: CDR1 SQVTM, CDR2 ANQGSEA. The CDR3 runs 12 residues. Trimming took 7 bases from V and 6 from J, leaving 15 bases between them. In nucleotides, the CDR3 is TGCAGCGCCCTCCACGCGGGCGATGGCTACACCTTC. Encoded protein: CSALHAGDGYTF.

This clonotype was counted a few times. V and J are TRBV18 and TRBJ2-5, with D unresolved. This CDR3 region has 11 residues. Per the germline V gene, CDR1 is KGHSH and CDR2 is LQKENI. The V gene lost 2 bases and the J gene lost 3 bases, with 1 base spanning the gap. In nucleotides, the CDR3 is TGTGCCAGCTCACCAAAAGAGACCCAGTACTTC. It translates to CASSPKETQYF.